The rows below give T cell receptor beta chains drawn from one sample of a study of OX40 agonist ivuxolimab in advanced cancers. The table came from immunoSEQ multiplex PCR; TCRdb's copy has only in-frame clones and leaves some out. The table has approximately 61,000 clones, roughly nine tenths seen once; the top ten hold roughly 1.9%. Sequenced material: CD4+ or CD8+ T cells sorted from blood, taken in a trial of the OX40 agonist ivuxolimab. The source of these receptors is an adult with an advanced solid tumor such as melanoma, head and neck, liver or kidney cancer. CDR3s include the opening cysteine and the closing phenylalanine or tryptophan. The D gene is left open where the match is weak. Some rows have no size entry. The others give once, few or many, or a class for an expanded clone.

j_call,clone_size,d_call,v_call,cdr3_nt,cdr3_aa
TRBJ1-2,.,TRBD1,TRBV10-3,TGTGCCATCAGCCCGGGACAGGGGGCTGACTATGGCTACACCTTC,CAISPGQGADYGYTF
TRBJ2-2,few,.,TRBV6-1,TGTGCCAGCAGTGAGCGTCCCAACAAGAACACCGGGGAGCTGTTTTTT,CASSERPNKNTGELFF
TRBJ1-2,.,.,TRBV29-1,TGCCCCAAGGCGGGCCCTAACTATGGCTACACCTTC,CPKAGPNYGYTF
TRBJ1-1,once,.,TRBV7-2,TGTGCCAGCAGCCCACGACAAGGTTCCCTTATGAACACTGAAGCTTTCTTT,CASSPRQGSLMNTEAFF
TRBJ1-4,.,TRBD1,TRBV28,TGTGCCAGCAGTTCAGTAGAGCCGGGACAGGGGTCTTATAATGAAAAACTGTTTTTT,CASSSVEPGQGSYNEKLFF
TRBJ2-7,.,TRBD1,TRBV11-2,TGTGCCAGCAGCTTGGGGACAGGGGGCACCAAGCAGTACTTC,CASSLGTGGTKQYF
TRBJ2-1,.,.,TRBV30,TGTGCCTGGAAGCGAAGCTCCTACAATGAGCAGTTCTTC,CAWKRSSYNEQFF
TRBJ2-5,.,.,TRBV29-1,TGCAGCGGAGACCGGGACGGACTAGAGACCCAGTACTTC,CSGDRDGLETQYF
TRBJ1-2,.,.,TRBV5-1,TGCGCCAGCAGCTTGGGGGCAGGGGAGGCCTATGGCTACACCTTC,CASSLGAGEAYGYTF
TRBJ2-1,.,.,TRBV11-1,TGTGCCAGCAGCTTAGACTTGGGGGATGAGCAGTTCTTC,CASSLDLGDEQFF
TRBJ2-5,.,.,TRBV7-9,TGTGCCAGCAGCTTTGGGACACCCCAAGAGACCCAGTACTTC,CASSFGTPQETQYF
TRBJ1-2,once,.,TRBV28,TGTGCCAGCAGTTTAAGGAGAGACTATGGCTACACCTTC,CASSLRRDYGYTF
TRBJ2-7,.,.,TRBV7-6,TGTGCCAGCAGTCCCCCATCCGCGGAGGACGAGCAGTACTTC,CASSPPSAEDEQYF
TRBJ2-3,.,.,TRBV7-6,TGTGCCAGCAGCTTAGGGACATGGGGCACAGATACGCAGTATTTT,CASSLGTWGTDTQYF
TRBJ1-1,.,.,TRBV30,TGTGCCTGGAAACGGGGGATCAACACTGAAGCTTTCTTT,CAWKRGINTEAFF
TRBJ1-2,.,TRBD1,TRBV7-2,TGTGCCAGCAGACCCTCAGGGGGCGGTTTTGGCTACACCTTC,CASRPSGGGFGYTF
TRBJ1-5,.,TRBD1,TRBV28,TGTGCCAGCAGTACCCTCGGGACAGGGTTTTTGTGGCCCCAGCATTTT,CASSTLGTGFLWPQHF
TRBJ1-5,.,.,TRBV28,TGTGCCAGCTCGATCGGGACTTCGAGGCAGCCCCAGCATTTT,CASSIGTSRQPQHF
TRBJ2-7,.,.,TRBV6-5,TGTGCCGTCATGGACACCTCCTACGAGCAGTACTTC,CAVMDTSYEQYF
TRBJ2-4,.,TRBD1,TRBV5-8,TGTGCCAGCAGCTTCGAGGGGACAGGGGTTGCCAAAAACATTCAGTACTTC,CASSFEGTGVAKNIQYF
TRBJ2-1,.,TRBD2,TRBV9,TGTGCCAGCAGCACTAGGGGACTAGCGGGAGACAATGAGCAGTTCTTC,CASSTRGLAGDNEQFF
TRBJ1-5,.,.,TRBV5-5,TGTGCCAGCAGCTTTGACGGATATAGCAATCAGCCCCAGCATTTT,CASSFDGYSNQPQHF
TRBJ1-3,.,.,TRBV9,TGTGCCAGCAGCGTAGGCGAGGGTTCTGGAAACACCATATATTTT,CASSVGEGSGNTIYF
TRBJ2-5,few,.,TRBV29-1,TGCAGCGGAGCGGTCCAAGAGACCCAGTACTTC,CSGAVQETQYF
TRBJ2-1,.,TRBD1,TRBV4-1,TGCGCCAGCAGCCCTACGACAGGGAGCTATGAGCAGTTCTTC,CASSPTTGSYEQFF
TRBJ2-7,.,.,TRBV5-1,TGCGCCAGCAGCGCGGGGACGGGTTCCTACGAGCAGTACTTC,CASSAGTGSYEQYF
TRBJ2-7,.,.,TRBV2,TGTGCCAGCAGAAACGACGGCGCGTACGAGCAGTACTTC,CASRNDGAYEQYF
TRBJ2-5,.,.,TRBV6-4,TGTGCCACAAAGCTTCAAGAGACCCAGTACTTC,CATKLQETQYF
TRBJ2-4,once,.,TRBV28,TGTGCCAGCAGTACCCCAGGGGCCAAAAACATTCAGTACTTC,CASSTPGAKNIQYF
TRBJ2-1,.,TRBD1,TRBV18,TGTGCCAGCTCACTCGCCGGGACAGGGGGCTTCGATGAGCAGTTCTTC,CASSLAGTGGFDEQFF
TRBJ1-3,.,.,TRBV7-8,TGTGCCAGCAGCTTAGCGCGTGACACCATATATTTT,CASSLARDTIYF
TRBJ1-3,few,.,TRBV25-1,TGTGCCAGCAGTGAGGGCAGCTCTGGAAACACCATATATTTT,CASSEGSSGNTIYF
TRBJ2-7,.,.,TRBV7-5,TGTGCCAGAAGCGCACTGGGTGGGAGCGGGAGAGACTACGAGCAGTACTTC,CARSALGGSGRDYEQYF
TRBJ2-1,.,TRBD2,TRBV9,TGTGCCAGCAGCGTAGAGGACGGGGGGGCCGCAAATGAGCAGTTCTTC,CASSVEDGGAANEQFF
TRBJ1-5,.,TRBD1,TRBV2,TGTGCCAGCAGGATAGACAGGGTCAATCAGCCCCAGCATTTT,CASRIDRVNQPQHF
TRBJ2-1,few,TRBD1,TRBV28,TGTGCCAGCAGTTTGGGACAGGGGGCCTACAATGAGCAGTTCTTC,CASSLGQGAYNEQFF
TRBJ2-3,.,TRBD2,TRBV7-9,TGTGCCAGCAGCCTCGGCGCTAGCGGGGGAGCAGATACGCAGTATTTT,CASSLGASGGADTQYF
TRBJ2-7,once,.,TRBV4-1,TGCGCCAGCAGCCAGTCCCGGGACTTACCCTACGAGCAGTACTTC,CASSQSRDLPYEQYF
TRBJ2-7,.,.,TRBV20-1,TGCAGTGCCTCAGTCCACGAGCAGTACTTC,CSASVHEQYF
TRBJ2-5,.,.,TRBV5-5,TGTGCCAGCAGCTTGGACTCAGAGACCCAGTACTTC,CASSLDSETQYF
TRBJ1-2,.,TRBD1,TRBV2,TGTGCCAGCAGAGGAGGACAGGGGACTAACTATGGCTACACCTTC,CASRGGQGTNYGYTF
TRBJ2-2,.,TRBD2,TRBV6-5,TGTGCCAGCAGTTACTCTCTAGCGGGAGAGAGGGGGGAGCTGTTTTTT,CASSYSLAGERGELFF
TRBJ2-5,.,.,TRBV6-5,TGTGCCAGCAGTTACTCCCGGACACAGGGCCAAGAGACCCAGTACTTC,CASSYSRTQGQETQYF
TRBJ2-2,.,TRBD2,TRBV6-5,TGTGCCAGCACCATACAACTAGCGGGATCTGGGGAGCTGTTTTTT,CASTIQLAGSGELFF
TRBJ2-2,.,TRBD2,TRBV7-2,TGTGCCAGCAGCTTGGCTAGCGGGGGGGCCGGGGAGCTGTTTTTT,CASSLASGGAGELFF
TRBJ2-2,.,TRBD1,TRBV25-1,TGTGCCAGCAGAGGGACAGGGGCCACCGGGGAGCTGTTTTTT,CASRGTGATGELFF
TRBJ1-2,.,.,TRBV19,TGTGCCAGTAGTATATCAGGGCTCTATGGCTACACCTTC,CASSISGLYGYTF
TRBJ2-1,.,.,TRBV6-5,TGTGCCACCTGGGGCTCCTACAATGAGCAGTTCTTC,CATWGSYNEQFF
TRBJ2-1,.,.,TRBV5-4,TGTGCCAGCAGCCCTAGGACAGAAGAGCAGTTCTTC,CASSPRTEEQFF
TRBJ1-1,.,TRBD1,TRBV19,TGTGCCAGTAGTTCTCAAGCCGGGACAGGGGGCGGAGCTTTCTTT,CASSSQAGTGGGAFF
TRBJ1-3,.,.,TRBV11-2,TGTGCCAGCAGCTTTGGGGCAGGGGACACCATATATTTT,CASSFGAGDTIYF
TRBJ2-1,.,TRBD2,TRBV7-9,TGTGCCAGCAGCTTAGCCAGCGGGGGGGCGGGTGAGCAGTTCTTC,CASSLASGGAGEQFF
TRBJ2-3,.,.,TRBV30,TGTGCCTGGTTGGGGGGCGGCACAGATACGCAGTATTTT,CAWLGGGTDTQYF
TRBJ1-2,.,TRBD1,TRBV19,TGTGCCAGTAGTATCGGACAGGGCGGCGGCTACACCTTC,CASSIGQGGGYTF